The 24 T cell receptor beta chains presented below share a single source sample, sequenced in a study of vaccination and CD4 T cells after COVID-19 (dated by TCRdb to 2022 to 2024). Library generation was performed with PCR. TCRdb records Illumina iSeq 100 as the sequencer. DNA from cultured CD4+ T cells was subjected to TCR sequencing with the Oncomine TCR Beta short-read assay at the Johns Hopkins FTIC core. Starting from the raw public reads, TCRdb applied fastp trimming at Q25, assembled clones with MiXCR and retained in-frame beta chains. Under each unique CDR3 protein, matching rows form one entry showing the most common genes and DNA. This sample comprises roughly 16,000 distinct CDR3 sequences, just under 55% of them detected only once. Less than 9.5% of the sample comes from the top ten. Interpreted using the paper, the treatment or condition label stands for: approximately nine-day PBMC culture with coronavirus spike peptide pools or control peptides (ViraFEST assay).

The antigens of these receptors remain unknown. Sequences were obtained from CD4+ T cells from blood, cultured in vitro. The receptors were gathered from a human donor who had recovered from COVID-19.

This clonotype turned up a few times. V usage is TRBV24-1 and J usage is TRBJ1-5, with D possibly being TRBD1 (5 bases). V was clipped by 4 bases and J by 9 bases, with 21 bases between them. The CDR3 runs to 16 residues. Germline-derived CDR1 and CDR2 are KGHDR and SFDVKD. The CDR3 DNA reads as TGTGCCACCAGTGACCACTCACTCGGGGGAGAGGGGCCCCAGCATTTT. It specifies CATSDHSLGGEGPQHF.

CDR3 sequence: CASSLGTSWGNTIYF. The CDR3 DNA follows: TGTGCCAGCAGCTTAGGGACCAGCTGGGGAAACACCATATATTTT. This chain joins TRBV7-8 and TRBJ1-3, with D hard to call. Trimming took 1 base from V and 4 from J, leaving 11 bases between them. The length of the CDR3 is 15 residues. Germline V lookup: CDR1 SGHVS, CDR2 FQNEAQ. The variable domain in full, with the rest retrieved from reference TRBV7-8 and TRBJ1-3, is GAGVSQSPRYKVAKRGQDVALRCDPISGHVSLFWYQQALGQGPEFLTYFQNEAQLDKSGLPSDRFFAERPEGSVSTLKIQRTQQEDSAVYLCASSLGTSWGNTIYFGEGSWLTVV.

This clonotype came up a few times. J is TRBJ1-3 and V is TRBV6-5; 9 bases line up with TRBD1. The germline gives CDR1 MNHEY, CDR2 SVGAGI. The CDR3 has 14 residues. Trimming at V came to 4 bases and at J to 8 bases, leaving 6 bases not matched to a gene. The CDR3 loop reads CASSLRTGADTIYF. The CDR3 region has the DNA TGTGCCAGCAGTTTGCGGACAGGGGCAGACACCATATATTTT.

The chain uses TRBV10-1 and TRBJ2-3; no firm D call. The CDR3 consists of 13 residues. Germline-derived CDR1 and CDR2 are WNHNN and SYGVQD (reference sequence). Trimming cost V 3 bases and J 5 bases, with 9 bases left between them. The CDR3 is CASSDSVQDTQYF. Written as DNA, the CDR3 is TGCGCCAGCAGTGATTCTGTGCAAGATACGCAGTATTTT.

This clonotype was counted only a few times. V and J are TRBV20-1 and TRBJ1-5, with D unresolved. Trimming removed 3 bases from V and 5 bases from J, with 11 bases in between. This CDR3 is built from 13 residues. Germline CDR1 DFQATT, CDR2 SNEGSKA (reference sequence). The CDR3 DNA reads TGCAGTGCTAGCGGTAGTTCATATCAGCCCCAGCATTTT. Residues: CSASGSSYQPQHF.

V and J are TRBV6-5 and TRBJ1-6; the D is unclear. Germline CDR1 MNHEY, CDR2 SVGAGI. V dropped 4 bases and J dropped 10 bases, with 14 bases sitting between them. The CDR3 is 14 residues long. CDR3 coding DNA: TGTGCCAGCAGTTTGGAAGTATCGCGCTCACCCCTCCACTTT. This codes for CASSLEVSRSPLHF.

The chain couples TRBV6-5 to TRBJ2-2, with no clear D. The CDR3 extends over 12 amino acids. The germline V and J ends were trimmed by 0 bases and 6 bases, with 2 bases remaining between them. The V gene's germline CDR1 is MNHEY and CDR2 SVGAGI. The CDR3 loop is CASSYSAGELFF. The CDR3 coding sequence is TGTGCCAGCAGTTACTCGGCCGGGGAGCTGTTTTTT.

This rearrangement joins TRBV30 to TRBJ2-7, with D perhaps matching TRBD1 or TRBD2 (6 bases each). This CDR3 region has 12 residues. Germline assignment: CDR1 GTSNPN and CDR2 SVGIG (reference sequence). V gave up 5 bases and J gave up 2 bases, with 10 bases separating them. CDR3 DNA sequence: TGTGCCTGGGGGGGGCAGCCCTACGAGCAGTACTTC. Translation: CAWGGQPYEQYF.

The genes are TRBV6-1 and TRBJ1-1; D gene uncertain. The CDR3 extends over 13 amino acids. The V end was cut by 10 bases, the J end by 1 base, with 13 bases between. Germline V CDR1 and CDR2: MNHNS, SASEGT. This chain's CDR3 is CATRKWGNTEAFF. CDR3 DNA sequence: TGTGCCACCCGAAAGTGGGGGAACACTGAAGCTTTCTTT.

Here the CDR3 reads CASSVDGVGVETQYF. In DNA form, the CDR3 reads TGTGCCAGCAGCGTTGATGGGGTAGGGGTCGAGACCCAGTACTTC. This chain joins TRBV9 and TRBJ2-5; possibly TRBD1 for D (5 bases). The CDR3 is made up of 15 amino acids. Trimming took 2 bases from V and 5 from J, leaving 16 bases between them. The V gene's germline CDR1 is SGDLS and CDR2 YYNGEE.

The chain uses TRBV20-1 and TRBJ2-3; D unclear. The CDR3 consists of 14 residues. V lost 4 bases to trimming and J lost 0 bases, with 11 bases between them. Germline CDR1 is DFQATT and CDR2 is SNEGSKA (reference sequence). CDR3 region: CSATRMGSTDTQYF. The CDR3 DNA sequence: TGCAGTGCTACAAGGATGGGGAGCACAGATACGCAGTATTTT.

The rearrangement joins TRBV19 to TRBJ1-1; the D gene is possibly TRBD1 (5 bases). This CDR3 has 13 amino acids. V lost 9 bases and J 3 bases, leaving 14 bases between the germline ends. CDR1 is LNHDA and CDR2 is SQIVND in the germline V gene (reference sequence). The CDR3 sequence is CASRAPWDTEAFF. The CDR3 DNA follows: TGTGCCAGCAGGGCCCCTTGGGACACTGAAGCTTTCTTT.

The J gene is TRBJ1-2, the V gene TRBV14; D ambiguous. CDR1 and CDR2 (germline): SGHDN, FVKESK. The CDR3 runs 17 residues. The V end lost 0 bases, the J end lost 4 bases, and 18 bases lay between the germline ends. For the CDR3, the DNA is TGTGCCAGCAGCCAAGAAGTACGTCCGCGGGATGGCTATGGCTACACCTTC. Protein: CASSQEVRPRDGYGYTF.

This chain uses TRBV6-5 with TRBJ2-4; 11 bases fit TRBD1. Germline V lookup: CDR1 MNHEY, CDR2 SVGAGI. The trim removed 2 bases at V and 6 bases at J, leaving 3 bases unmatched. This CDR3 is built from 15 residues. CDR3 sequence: CASSYVGTGGNIQYF. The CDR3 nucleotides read TGTGCCAGCAGTTACGTAGGGACAGGGGGAAACATTCAGTACTTC.

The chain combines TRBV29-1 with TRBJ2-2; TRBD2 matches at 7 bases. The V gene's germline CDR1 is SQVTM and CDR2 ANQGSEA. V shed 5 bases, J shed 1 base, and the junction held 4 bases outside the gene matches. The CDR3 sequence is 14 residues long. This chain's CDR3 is CSVPRGGNTGELFF. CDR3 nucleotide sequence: TGCAGCGTTCCTCGCGGGGGGAACACCGGGGAGCTGTTTTTT.

The CDR3 region is CSVVLSGRVNTGELFF. CDR3 sequence (DNA): TGCAGCGTTGTCCTCAGCGGCAGGGTGAACACCGGGGAGCTGTTTTTT. The rearrangement joins TRBV29-1 to TRBJ2-2; D is tentatively TRBD1 or TRBD2 (5 bases each). V was pared by 4 bases and J by 1 base, with 16 bases between. Per germline, CDR1 SQVTM and CDR2 ANQGSEA. This CDR3 contains 16 residues.

CDR3 in amino acids: CASRTGGRNEKLFF. In nucleotides, the CDR3 is TGTGCCAGCAGGACGGGAGGAAGGAATGAAAAACTGTTTTTT. The chain joins TRBV28 to TRBJ1-4; D is ambiguous. V was pared by 6 bases and J by 5 bases, with 13 bases between. CDR3 length: 14 amino acids. The V gene's germline CDR1 is MDHEN and CDR2 SYDVKM.

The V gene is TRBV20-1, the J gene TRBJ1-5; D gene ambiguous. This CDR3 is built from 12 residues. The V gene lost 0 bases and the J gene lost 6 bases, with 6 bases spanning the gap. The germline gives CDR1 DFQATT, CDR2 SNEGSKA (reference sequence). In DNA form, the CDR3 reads TGCAGTGCTAGAGATGTCAGTCAGCCCCAGCATTTT. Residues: CSARDVSQPQHF.

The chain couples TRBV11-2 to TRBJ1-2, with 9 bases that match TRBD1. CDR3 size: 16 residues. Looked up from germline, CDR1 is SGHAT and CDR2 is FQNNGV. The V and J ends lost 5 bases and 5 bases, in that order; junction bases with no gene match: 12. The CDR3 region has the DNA TGTGCCAGCAGCCTGGGACAGGGTAACGTTGGGTATGGCTACACCTTC. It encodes CASSLGQGNVGYGYTF. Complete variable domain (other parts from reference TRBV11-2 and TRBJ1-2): EAGVAQSPRYKIIEKRQSVAFWCNPISGHATLYWYQQILGQGPKLLIQFQNNGVVDDSQLPKDRFSAERLKGVDSTLKIQPAKLEDSAVYLCASSLGQGNVGYGYTFGSGTRLTVV.

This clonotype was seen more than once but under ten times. The CDR3 bases are TGTGCCACCAGTGATTTGTCGGGACGTGCAGATACGCAGTATTTT. This sequence encodes CATSDLSGRADTQYF. The chain joins TRBV24-1 to TRBJ2-3; either TRBD1 or TRBD2 may supply D (5 bases each). Germline V gene sequence: CDR1 KGHDR, CDR2 SFDVKD. This CDR3 spans 15 amino acids. V lost 0 bases, J lost 4 bases, and 10 bases lay in between.

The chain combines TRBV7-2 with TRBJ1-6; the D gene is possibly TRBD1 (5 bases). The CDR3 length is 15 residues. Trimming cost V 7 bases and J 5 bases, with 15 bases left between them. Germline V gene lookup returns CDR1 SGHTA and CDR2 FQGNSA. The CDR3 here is CASNLLGGNNSPLHF. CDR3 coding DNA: TGTGCCAGCAACCTCCTTGGGGGGAATAATTCACCCCTCCACTTT.

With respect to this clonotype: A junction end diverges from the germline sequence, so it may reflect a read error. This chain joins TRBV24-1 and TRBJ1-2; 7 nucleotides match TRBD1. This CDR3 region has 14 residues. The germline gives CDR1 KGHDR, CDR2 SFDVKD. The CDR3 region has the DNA TGTGCCACCACCGAGGACAGGCCCACGAGTGGCTTCACCTTC. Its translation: CATTEDRPTSGFTF.

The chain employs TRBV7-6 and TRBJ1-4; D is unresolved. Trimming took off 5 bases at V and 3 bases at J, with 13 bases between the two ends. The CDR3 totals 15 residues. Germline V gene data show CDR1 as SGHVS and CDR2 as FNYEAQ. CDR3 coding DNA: TGTGCCAGCAGCCTTTCACGAGCCTCTAATGAAAAACTGTTTTTT. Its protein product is CASSLSRASNEKLFF.

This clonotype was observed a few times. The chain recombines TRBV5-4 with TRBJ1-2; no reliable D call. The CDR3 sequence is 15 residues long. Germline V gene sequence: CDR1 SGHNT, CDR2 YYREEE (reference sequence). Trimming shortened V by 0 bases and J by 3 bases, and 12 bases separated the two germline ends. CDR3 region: CASSLAATWDYGYTF. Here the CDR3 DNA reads TGTGCCAGCAGCTTGGCCGCGACATGGGACTATGGCTACACCTTC.